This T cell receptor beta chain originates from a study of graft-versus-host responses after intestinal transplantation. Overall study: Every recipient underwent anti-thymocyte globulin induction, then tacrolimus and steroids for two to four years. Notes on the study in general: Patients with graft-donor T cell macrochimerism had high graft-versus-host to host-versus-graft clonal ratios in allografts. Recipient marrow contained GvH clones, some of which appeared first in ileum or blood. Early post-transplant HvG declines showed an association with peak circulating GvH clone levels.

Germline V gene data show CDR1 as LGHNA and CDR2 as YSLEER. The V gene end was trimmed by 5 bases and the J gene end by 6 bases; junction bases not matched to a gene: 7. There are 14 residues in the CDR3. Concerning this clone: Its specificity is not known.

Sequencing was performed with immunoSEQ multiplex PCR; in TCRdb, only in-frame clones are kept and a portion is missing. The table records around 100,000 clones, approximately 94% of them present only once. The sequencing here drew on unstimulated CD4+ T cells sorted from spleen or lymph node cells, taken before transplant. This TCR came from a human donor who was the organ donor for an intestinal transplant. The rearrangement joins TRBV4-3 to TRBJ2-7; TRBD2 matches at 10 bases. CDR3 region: CASSGAGGPGEQYF. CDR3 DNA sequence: TGCGCCAGCAGCGGAGCGGGAGGGCCGGGCGAGCAGTACTTC.